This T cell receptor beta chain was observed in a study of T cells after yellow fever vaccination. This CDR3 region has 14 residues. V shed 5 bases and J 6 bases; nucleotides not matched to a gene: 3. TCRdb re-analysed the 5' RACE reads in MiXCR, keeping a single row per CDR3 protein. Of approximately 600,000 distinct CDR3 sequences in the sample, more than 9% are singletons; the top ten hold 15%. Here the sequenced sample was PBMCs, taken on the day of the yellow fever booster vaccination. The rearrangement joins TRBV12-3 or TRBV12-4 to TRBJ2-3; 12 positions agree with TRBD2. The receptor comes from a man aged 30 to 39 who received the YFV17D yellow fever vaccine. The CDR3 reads CASSNGLAGDTQYF. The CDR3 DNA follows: TGTGCCAGCAGTAACGGACTAGCGGGGGATACGCAGTATTTT.